Following are 6 T cell receptor beta chains from one sample sequenced in a study of human T cells and chemical hapten exposure. Time point defined: pre-sensitization, week 0. Treatment noted: therapeutic diphenylcyclopropenone sensitization with weekly scalp DPC. TCRdb reprocessed the RACE reads via MiXCR and lists one record per CDR3 protein. The repertoire includes over 300,000 distinct CDR3 sequences, 5.1% of them detected once, and around 2.6% sits in the top ten. The sequencing used whole blood, collected in connection with sensitization to the hapten diphenylcyclopropenone (DPC). The source is a woman between 50 and 59 years old with alopecia areata. Some clones in this sample may be carry-over from other donors' samples.

This clonotype was seen repeatedly, ten times or more. The rearrangement uses TRBV15 and TRBJ2-3, with 9 positions matching TRBD2. CDR3 length: 13 residues. Germline V gene sequence: CDR1 LNHNV, CDR2 YYDKDF (reference sequence). With V trimmed by 6 bases and J by 3 bases, 1 base remained unmatched. The CDR3 sequence is CATRRGGTDTQYF. In DNA, the CDR3 is TGTGCCACCAGGCGGGGGGGGACAGATACGCAGTATTTT.

This clonotype has only a few counts. V and J are TRBV3-1 and TRBJ1-6; 7 bases fit TRBD1. Germline V gene data show CDR1 as LGHDT and CDR2 as YNNKEL (reference sequence). The junction had 8 bases not matched to a gene; V was cut back by 3 bases and J by 9 bases. This CDR3 spans 15 amino acids. Written as DNA, the CDR3 is TGTGCCAGCAGCCAGGGGACAGTCGCTTTTTCACCCCTCCACTTT. Translated: CASSQGTVAFSPLHF.

This clonotype was recorded many times. The V call is TRBV27, the J call TRBJ2-1; TRBD2 might be the D (7 bases). This CDR3 is built from 16 residues. The germline gives CDR1 MNHEY, CDR2 SMNVEV (reference sequence). The V end was cut by 6 bases, the J end by 0 bases, with 15 bases between. CDR3 residues: CASSPGGGSSYNEQFF. Here the CDR3 DNA reads TGTGCCAGCAGCCCTGGGGGGGGCTCCTCCTACAATGAGCAGTTCTTC.

This clonotype was observed at least ten times. The CDR3 nucleotides are TGCAGCGTTGATATAACTAGCGGGGGGGACACAGATACGCAGTATTTT. Protein sequence: CSVDITSGGDTDTQYF. The chain is built from TRBV29-1 and TRBJ2-3; 13 bases align to TRBD2. CDR3 length: 16 residues. Germline CDR1 is SQVTM and CDR2 is ANQGSEA. The J segment lost 2 bases and the V segment lost 3 bases, leaving 5 bases of the junction unmatched.

V gene TRBV10-3 combines with J gene TRBJ1-1; D is possibly TRBD1 (6 bases). Trimming took off 4 bases at V and 4 bases at J, with 16 bases between the two ends. The CDR3 is 15 residues long. Germline loops: CDR1 ENHRY, CDR2 SYGVKD. CDR3 sequence (DNA): TGTGCCATCAGTGCCCTCAGGGGAGTTAGCACTGAAGCTTTCTTT. As protein: CAISALRGVSTEAFF.

This clonotype was counted a few times. V usage is TRBV29-1 and J usage is TRBJ1-4, with D unclear. The CDR3 runs 13 residues. Per the germline V gene, CDR1 is SQVTM and CDR2 is ANQGSEA. Trimming shortened V by 5 bases and J by 4 bases, and 11 bases separated the two germline ends. The CDR3 nucleotides read TGCAGCGTTCGGGCCTCGGATAATGAAAAACTGTTTTTT. Translated: CSVRASDNEKLFF. The entire variable domain, with the rest obtained from reference TRBV29-1 and TRBJ1-4, is as follows: SAVISQKPSRDICQRGTSLTIQCQVDSQVTMMFWYRQQPGQSLTLIATANQGSEATYESGFVIDKFPISRPNLTFSTLTVSNMSPEDSSIYLCSVRASDNEKLFFGSGTQLSVL.